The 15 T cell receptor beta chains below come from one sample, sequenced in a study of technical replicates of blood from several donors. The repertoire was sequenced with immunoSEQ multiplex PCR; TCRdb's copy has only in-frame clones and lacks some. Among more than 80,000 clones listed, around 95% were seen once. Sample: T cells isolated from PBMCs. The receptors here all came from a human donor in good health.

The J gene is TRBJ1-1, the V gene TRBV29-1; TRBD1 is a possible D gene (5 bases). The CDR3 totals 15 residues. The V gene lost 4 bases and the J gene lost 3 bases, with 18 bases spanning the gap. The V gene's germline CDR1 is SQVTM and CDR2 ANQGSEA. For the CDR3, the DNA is TGCAGCGTTGTTGTCCAGGGAAGGCGGTACACTGAAGCTTTCTTT. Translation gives CSVVVQGRRYTEAFF.

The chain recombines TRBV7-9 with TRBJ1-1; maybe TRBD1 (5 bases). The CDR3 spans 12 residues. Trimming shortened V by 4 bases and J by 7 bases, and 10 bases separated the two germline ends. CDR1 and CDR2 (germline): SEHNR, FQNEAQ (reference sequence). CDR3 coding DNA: TGTGCCAGCAGCTACGGACAAGATGAAGCTTTCTTT. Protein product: CASSYGQDEAFF.

The CDR3 loop reads CASSLGGGYEQYF. The CDR3 bases are TGTGCCAGCAGCTTGGGGGGGGGCTACGAGCAGTACTTC. This chain uses TRBV5-5 with TRBJ2-7; 7 nucleotides agree with TRBD2. The CDR3 is made up of 13 amino acids. V shed 0 bases, J shed 3 bases, and the junction held 0 bases outside the gene matches. In germline, CDR1 is SGHKS, CDR2 YYEKEE (reference sequence).

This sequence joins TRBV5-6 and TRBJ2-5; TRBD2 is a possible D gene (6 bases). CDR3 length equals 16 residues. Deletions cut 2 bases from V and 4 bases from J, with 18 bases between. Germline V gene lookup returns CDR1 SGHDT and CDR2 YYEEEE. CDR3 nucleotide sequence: TGTGCCAGCAGCTTAACCACTAGCATGACGGGAGAGACCCAGTACTTC. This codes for CASSLTTSMTGETQYF.

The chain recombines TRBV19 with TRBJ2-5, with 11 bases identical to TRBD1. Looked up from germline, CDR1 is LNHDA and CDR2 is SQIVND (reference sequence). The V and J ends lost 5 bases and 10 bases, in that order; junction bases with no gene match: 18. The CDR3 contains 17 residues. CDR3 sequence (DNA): TGTGCCAGTAGTGAGATTCTCGGACAGGGGGCCTTGGAGGGCCAGTACTTC. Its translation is CASSEILGQGALEGQYF.

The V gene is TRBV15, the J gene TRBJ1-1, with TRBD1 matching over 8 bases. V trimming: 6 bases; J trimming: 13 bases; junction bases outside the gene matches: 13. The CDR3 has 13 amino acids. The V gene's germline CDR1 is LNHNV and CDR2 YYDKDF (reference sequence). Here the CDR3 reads CATRETGEGIGFF. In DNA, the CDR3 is TGTGCCACCAGAGAGACAGGGGAGGGAATCGGTTTCTTT.

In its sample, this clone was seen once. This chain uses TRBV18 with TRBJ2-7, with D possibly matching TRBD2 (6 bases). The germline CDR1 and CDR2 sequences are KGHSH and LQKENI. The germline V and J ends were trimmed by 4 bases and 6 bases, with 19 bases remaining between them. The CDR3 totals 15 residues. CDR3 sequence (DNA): TGTGCCAGCTCACAAGCGACGGGAGAGGTCCCCGAGCAGTACTTC. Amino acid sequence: CASSQATGEVPEQYF.

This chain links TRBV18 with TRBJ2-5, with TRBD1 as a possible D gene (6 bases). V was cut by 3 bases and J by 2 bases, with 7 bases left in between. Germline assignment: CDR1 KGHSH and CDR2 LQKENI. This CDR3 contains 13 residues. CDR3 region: CASSPTGQETQYF. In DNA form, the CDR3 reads TGTGCCAGCTCACCGACAGGTCAAGAGACCCAGTACTTC.

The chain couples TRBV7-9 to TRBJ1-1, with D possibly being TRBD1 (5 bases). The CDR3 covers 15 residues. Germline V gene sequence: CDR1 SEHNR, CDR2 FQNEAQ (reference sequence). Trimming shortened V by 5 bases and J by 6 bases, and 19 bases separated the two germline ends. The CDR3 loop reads CASSTGTQPNPEAFF. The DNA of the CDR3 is TGTGCCAGCAGCACGGGGACTCAACCCAACCCTGAAGCTTTCTTT.

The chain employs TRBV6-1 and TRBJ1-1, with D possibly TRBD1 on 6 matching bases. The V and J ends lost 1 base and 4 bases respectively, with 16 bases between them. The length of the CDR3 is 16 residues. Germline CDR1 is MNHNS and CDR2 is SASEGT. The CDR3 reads CASSEVTGRASTEAFF. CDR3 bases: TGTGCCAGCAGTGAAGTTACAGGGCGAGCTAGCACTGAAGCTTTCTTT.

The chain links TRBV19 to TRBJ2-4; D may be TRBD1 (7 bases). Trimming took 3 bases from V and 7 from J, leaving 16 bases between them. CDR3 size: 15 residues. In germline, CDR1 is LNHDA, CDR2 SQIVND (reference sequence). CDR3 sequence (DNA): TGTGCCAGTAGTATCCGCCACGGAGGGGGCAACATTCAGTACTTC. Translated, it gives CASSIRHGGGNIQYF.

CDR3 region: CASSSLAALNNEQFF. In DNA, the CDR3 is TGTGCCAGCAGCTCTCTAGCGGCCCTTAACAATGAGCAGTTCTTC. The rearrangement uses TRBV11-2 and TRBJ2-1; 7 bases fit TRBD2. With 4 bases clipped from V and 5 bases from J, the junction kept 8 bases outside the gene matches. The germline V gene encodes CDR1 SGHAT and CDR2 FQNNGV. This CDR3 is 15 amino acids long.

The DNA for the CDR3 is TGTGCCAGCCGAAACAGGGATAGCACTGAAGCTTTCTTT. Amino acids: CASRNRDSTEAFF. The J gene is TRBJ1-1, the V gene TRBV27; a weak D match, TRBD1 (6 bases). Trimming cost V 8 bases and J 4 bases, with 14 bases left between them. Germline V CDR1 and CDR2: MNHEY, SMNVEV (reference sequence). The length of the CDR3 is 13 residues.

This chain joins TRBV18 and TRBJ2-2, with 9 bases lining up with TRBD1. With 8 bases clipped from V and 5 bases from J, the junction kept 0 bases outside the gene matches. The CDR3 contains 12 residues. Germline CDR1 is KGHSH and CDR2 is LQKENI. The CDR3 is CASGTGTGELFF. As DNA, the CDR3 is TGTGCCAGCGGGACAGGGACCGGGGAGCTGTTTTTT.

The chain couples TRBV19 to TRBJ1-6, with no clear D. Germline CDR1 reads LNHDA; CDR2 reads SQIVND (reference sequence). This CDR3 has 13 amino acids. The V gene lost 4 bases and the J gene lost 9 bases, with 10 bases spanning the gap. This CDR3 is CASSKWESSPLHF. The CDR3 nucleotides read TGTGCCAGTAGTAAATGGGAGTCTTCACCCCTCCACTTT. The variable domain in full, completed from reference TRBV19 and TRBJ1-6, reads DGGITQSPKYLFRKEGQNVTLSCEQNLNHDAMYWYRQDPGQGLRLIYYSQIVNDFQKGDIAEGYSVSREKKESFPLTVTSAQKNPTAFYLCASSKWESSPLHFGNGTRLTVT.